These T cell receptor beta chains were read from a single sample in a study of naive and memory T cell subsets. From the 5' RACE reads, TCRdb called clonotypes with MiXCR, one entry per CDR3 protein. The table includes 50,000 to 60,000 distinct CDR3 sequences, 7.6% detected once. These receptors all stem from a female donor in good health. Each CDR3 is given with its conserved first and last residue. D genes are given only for firm matches. Some rows mark clone size as missing; the rest say once, few, many or name a class of expanded clone.

d_call j_call clone_size v_call cdr3_nt cdr3_aa
NA TRBJ1-1 NA TRBV7-2 TGTGCCAGCAGCCTAATAAGGGGGGCGACTGAAGCTTTCTTT CASSLIRGATEAFF
TRBD2 TRBJ2-1 few TRBV20-1 TGCAGTGCTAGAACCAGCGGGGGGAAAAGCTCCTACAATGAGCAGTTCTTC CSARTSGGKSSYNEQFF
NA TRBJ1-1 many TRBV7-8 TGTGCCAGCAGCTTAGCCTGGGGCTCGAACACTGAAGCTTTCTTT CASSLAWGSNTEAFF
NA TRBJ2-5 NA TRBV21-1 TGTGCCAGCAGAAGTCGACAGACCAACCAAGAGACCCAGTACTTC CASRSRQTNQETQYF
NA TRBJ1-4 many TRBV24-1 TGTGCCACCAGTGATTCCCGGAAAGAAAAACTGTTTTTT CATSDSRKEKLFF
NA TRBJ1-5 NA TRBV2 TGTGCCAGCAGTGAAGCGGAGACAGCAAGCCAGCCCCAGCATTTT CASSEAETASQPQHF
TRBD1 TRBJ2-7 many TRBV27 TGTGCCAGCAGCCTGGGACAGCCCTCAATCTACGAGCAGTACTTC CASSLGQPSIYEQYF
NA TRBJ1-2 NA TRBV7-9 TGTGCCAGCAGCCTACAGGGCGGAGGAAACTATGGCTACAACTTC CASSLQGGGNYGYNF
NA TRBJ1-5 many TRBV27 TGTGCCAGCAGTTTCCTGGGTGATAGCAATCAGCCCCAGCATTTT CASSFLGDSNQPQHF
NA TRBJ2-3 NA TRBV3-1 TGTGCCAGCAGTTCCAGAGGGGGGGGCCGCACAGATACGCAGTATTTT CASSSRGGGRTDTQYF
NA TRBJ2-7 NA TRBV5-1 TGCGCCAGCAGGGAGGGAATCGGGACATCCTCCTACGAGCAGTACTTC CASREGIGTSSYEQYF
TRBD2 TRBJ2-1 many TRBV29-1 TGCAGCGGGCGGGGGGGCTCCTACAATGAGCAGTTCTTC CSGRGGSYNEQFF
TRBD1 TRBJ2-1 few TRBV25-1 TGTGCCACCACGGGACAGGGAAGGTACAATGAGCAGTTCTTC CATTGQGRYNEQFF
NA TRBJ2-5 NA TRBV7-7 TGTGCTAGCAGCTTTGGGACACGTCGTGAGACCCAGTACTTC CASSFGTRRETQYF
TRBD2 TRBJ2-5 many TRBV4-3 TGCGCCAGCAGCCAAGAAAGGTCTAGCGGGGGGTACGCTACGCAGACCCAGTACTTC CASSQERSSGGYATQTQYF
NA TRBJ2-2 few TRBV2 TGTGCCAGCAGTCCCCAAGGAACCGGGGAGCTGTTTTTT CASSPQGTGELFF
TRBD2 TRBJ2-1 many TRBV20-1 TGCAGTGCCCGACGACTAGCGGGGGGTAACAATGAGCAGTTCTTC CSARRLAGGNNEQFF
NA TRBJ1-1 few TRBV6-2/TRBV6-3 TGTGCCAGCAGTTACTCGAATCGGGGTCTTATGACTGAAGCTTTCTTT CASSYSNRGLMTEAFF
TRBD1 TRBJ2-7 NA TRBV5-1 TGCGCCAGCAGCCCACCGGGACAGGGTTTCCTCGAGCAGTACTTC CASSPPGQGFLEQYF
NA TRBJ2-5 NA TRBV6-2/TRBV6-3 TGTGCCAGCAGTTACTACGAGCGGCAAGAGACCCAGTACTTC CASSYYERQETQYF
TRBD1 TRBJ1-4 many TRBV18 TGTGCCAGCTCACCTCTTCACTCAGGGGGATACGAAAAACTGTTTTTT CASSPLHSGGYEKLFF
NA TRBJ1-1 few TRBV6-2/TRBV6-3 TGTGCCAGCAGTTACTCGATTCAAAGGAGGGTCCGTGTTACCACTGAAGCTTTCTTT CASSYSIQRRVRVTTEAFF
NA TRBJ2-5 NA TRBV20-1 TGCAGTGCTAGCAACGGCCAAGAGACCCAGTACTTC CSASNGQETQYF
TRBD1 TRBJ2-7 many TRBV6-2/TRBV6-3 TGTGCCAGCAGACCTGGGACAGCCTACGAGCAGTACTTC CASRPGTAYEQYF
NA TRBJ2-1 few TRBV7-3 TGTGCCAGCAGCTCGTCAGGGGGGGGCCCCGGCCTGAAGCAGTTCTTC CASSSSGGGPGLKQFF
TRBD1 TRBJ1-2 NA TRBV6-2/TRBV6-3 TGTGCCAGCAGTCGGACAGGCGGAGTCTATGGCTACACCTTC CASSRTGGVYGYTF